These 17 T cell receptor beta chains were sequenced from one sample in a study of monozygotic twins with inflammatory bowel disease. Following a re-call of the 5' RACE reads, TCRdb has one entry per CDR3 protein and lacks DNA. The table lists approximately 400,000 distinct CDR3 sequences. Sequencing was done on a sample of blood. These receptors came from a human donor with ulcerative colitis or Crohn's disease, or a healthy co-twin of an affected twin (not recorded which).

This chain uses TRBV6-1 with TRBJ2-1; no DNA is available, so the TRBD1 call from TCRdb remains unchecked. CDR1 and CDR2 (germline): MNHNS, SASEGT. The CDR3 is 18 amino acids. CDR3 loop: CASRDPLRDGSFHNEQFF.

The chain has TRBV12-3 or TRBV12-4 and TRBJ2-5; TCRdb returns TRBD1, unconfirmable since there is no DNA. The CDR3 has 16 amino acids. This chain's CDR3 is CASSPGTVPSQETQYF.

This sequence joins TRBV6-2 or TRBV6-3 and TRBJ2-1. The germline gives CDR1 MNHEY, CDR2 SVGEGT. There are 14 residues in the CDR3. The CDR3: CASSYAESYNEQFF.

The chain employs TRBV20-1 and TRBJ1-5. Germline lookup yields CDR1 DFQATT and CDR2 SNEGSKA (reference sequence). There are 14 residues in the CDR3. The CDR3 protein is CSAREGGVNQPQHF.

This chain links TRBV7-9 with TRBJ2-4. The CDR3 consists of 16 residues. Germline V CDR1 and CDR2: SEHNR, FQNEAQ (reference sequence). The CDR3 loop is CASSPGPPIAKNIQYF. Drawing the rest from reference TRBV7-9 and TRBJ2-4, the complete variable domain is DTGVSQNPRHKITKRGQNVTFRCDPISEHNRLYWYRQTLGQGPEFLTYFQNEAQLEKSRLLSDRFSAERPKGSFSTLEIQRTEQGDSAMYLCASSPGPPIAKNIQYFGAGTRLSVL.

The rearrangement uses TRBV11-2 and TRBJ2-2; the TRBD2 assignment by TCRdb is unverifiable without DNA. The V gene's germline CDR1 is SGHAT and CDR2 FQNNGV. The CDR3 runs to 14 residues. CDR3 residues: CASSLVGRLGELFF.

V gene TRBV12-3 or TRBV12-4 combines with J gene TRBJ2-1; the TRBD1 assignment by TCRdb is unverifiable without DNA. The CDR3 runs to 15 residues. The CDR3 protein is CASSHPGVAYNEQFF.

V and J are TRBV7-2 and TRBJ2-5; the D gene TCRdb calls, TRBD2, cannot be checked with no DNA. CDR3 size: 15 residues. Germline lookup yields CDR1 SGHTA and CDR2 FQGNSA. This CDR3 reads CASSSRVLIGETQYF.

CDR3 amino acids: CASSTDPGEQYF. The V gene is TRBV5-8, the J gene TRBJ2-7; TCRdb's assignment of TRBD2 cannot be checked, as there is no DNA. Germline V gives CDR1 SGHTS, CDR2 YDEGEE. CDR3 length equals 12 residues.

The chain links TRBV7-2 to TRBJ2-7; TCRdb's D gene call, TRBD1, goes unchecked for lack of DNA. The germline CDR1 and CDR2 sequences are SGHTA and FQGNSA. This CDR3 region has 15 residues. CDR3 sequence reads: CASTKSGQGIHERYF.

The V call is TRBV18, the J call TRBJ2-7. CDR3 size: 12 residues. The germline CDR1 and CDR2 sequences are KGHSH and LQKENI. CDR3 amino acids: CASSPVGPEQYF.

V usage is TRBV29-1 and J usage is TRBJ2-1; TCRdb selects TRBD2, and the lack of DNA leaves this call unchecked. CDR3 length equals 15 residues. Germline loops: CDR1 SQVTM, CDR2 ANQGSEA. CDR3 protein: CSARPRSSEQNEQFF.

This chain's CDR3 is CASSHPNTGELFF. The genes are TRBV4-2 and TRBJ2-2. Germline V lookup: CDR1 LGHNA, CDR2 YNFKEQ. The CDR3 spans 13 residues.

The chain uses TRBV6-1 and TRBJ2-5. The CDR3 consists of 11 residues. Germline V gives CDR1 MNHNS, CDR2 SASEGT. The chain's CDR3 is CASSEGATQYF.

CDR3 amino acids: CSVGYRDRDYNEQFF. The chain is built from TRBV29-1 and TRBJ2-1; TCRdb indicates TRBD1, and absent DNA this call remains unverified. Germline CDR1 is SQVTM and CDR2 is ANQGSEA. This CDR3 contains 15 residues.

CDR3 sequence reads: CASSPYSGGIWNEQFF. This chain joins TRBV7-2 and TRBJ2-1; TCRdb picks TRBD2, but there is no DNA to check that call. This CDR3 region has 16 residues. Per germline, CDR1 SGHTA and CDR2 FQGNSA. Complete variable domain (other parts from reference TRBV7-2 and TRBJ2-1): GAGVSQSPSNKVTEKGKDVELRCDPISGHTALYWYRQSLGQGLEFLIYFQGNSAPDKSGLPSDRFSAERTGGSVSTLTIQRTQQEDSAVYLCASSPYSGGIWNEQFFGPGTRLTVL.

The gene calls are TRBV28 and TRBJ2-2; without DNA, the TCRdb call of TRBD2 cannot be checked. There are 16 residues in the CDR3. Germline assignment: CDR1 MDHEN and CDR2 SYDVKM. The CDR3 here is CASRPLAGGPNGELFF.